Listed here are 20 T cell receptor beta chains from one sample, sequenced in a study of OX40 agonist ivuxolimab in advanced cancers. Clones were read by immunoSEQ multiplex PCR, and TCRdb kept only the in-frame ones, dropping some. This sample yields about 33,000 clones, of which 88% are seen a single time; around 4% belongs to the top ten. Sample: CD4+ or CD8+ T cells sorted from blood, taken in a trial of the OX40 agonist ivuxolimab. The receptors here all came from an adult with an advanced solid tumor such as melanoma, head and neck, liver or kidney cancer.

This clone was seen once. The chain uses TRBV5-5 and TRBJ2-5; TRBD2 matches at 13 bases. Trimming removed 3 bases from V and 4 bases from J; junction bases left unmatched: 6. This CDR3 has 16 amino acids. Germline-derived CDR1 and CDR2 are SGHKS and YYEKEE (reference sequence). Here the CDR3 reads CASSWTSGRLRETQYF. The DNA for the CDR3 is TGTGCCAGCAGCTGGACTAGCGGGAGACTGAGAGAGACCCAGTACTTC.

This clone was counted a single time. The chain joins TRBV7-9 to TRBJ2-5; D is perhaps TRBD2 (6 bases). Germline CDR1 reads SEHNR; CDR2 reads FQNEAQ (reference sequence). The CDR3 extends over 12 amino acids. V gave up 4 bases and J gave up 8 bases, with 11 bases separating them. For the CDR3, the DNA is TGTGCCAGCAGCTGGGGGGACGCAACCCAGTACTTC. This codes for CASSWGDATQYF.

The V gene is TRBV6-1, the J gene TRBJ2-7; 9 nucleotides match TRBD2. The V segment lost 1 base and the J segment 9 bases; nucleotides outside the gene matches: 10. CDR1 is MNHNS and CDR2 is SASEGT in the germline V gene. The CDR3 is 15 residues long. The CDR3 spells CASSEVIWGLARQYF. The CDR3 DNA is TGTGCCAGCAGTGAAGTGATTTGGGGACTAGCAAGGCAGTACTTC.

The chain has TRBV11-3 and TRBJ1-1, with D possibly being TRBD1 (6 bases). The CDR3 is made up of 14 amino acids. V gave up 5 bases and J gave up 4 bases, with 14 bases separating them. Germline CDR1 and CDR2: SGHNT and YENEEA. CDR3 protein: CASSPQGQGTEAFF. The CDR3 region has the DNA TGTGCCAGCAGCCCTCAGGGGCAGGGCACTGAAGCTTTCTTT.

The chain combines TRBV27 with TRBJ1-2; 8 bases line up with TRBD1. CDR3 length: 12 amino acids. V lost 7 bases, J lost 8 bases, and 6 bases stayed unmatched. Germline lookup yields CDR1 MNHEY and CDR2 SMNVEV (reference sequence). The CDR3 DNA is TGTGCCAGCATAGGCAGGGGGCGAGGCTACACCTTC. The encoded protein is CASIGRGRGYTF.

V and J are TRBV5-1 and TRBJ2-2, with no clear D. CDR1 and CDR2 (germline): SGHRS, YFSETQ. The ends were cut back, 4 bases at V and 6 bases at J, with 10 bases in the middle. The CDR3 runs 13 residues. CDR3 bases: TGCGCCAGCAGCCCCCGACATCCCGGGGAGCTGTTTTTT. The encoded protein is CASSPRHPGELFF.

This chain uses TRBV9 with TRBJ2-1, with TRBD2 matching over 9 bases. Germline V gene data show CDR1 as SGDLS and CDR2 as YYNGEE. The V segment lost 4 bases and the J segment 12 bases; nucleotides outside the gene matches: 8. The CDR3 totals 13 residues. CDR3 loop: CASSPARAGGQFF. In DNA, the CDR3 is TGTGCCAGCAGCCCAGCACGAGCGGGAGGGCAGTTCTTC.

V usage is TRBV6-5 and J usage is TRBJ2-2; D gene ambiguous. Germline V gives CDR1 MNHEY, CDR2 SVGAGI. This CDR3 has 13 amino acids. V lost 5 bases and J 7 bases, leaving 11 bases between the germline ends. CDR3 bases: TGTGCCAGCAGTCTAACGTACGGCGGGGAGCTGTTTTTT. It is translated as CASSLTYGGELFF.

The rearrangement links TRBV4-2 to TRBJ2-5; D call uncertain. Between the trimmed V and J ends, which lost 4 bases and 1 base, there was a span of 4 bases. The germline V gene encodes CDR1 LGHNA and CDR2 YNFKEQ. This CDR3 region has 12 residues. The CDR3 DNA sequence: TGTGCCAGCAGCCGCTCCCAAGAGACCCAGTACTTC. Residues: CASSRSQETQYF.

The rearrangement uses TRBV5-1 and TRBJ2-1, with TRBD2 identical over 8 bases. In germline, CDR1 is SGHRS, CDR2 YFSETQ. CDR3 length equals 16 residues. The V and J ends lost 4 bases and 6 bases, in that order; junction bases with no gene match: 12. This chain's CDR3 is CASSVTTGTSFNEQFF. DNA of the CDR3: TGCGCCAGCAGCGTGACCACCGGGACTAGTTTCAATGAGCAGTTCTTC.

This chain links TRBV6-1 with TRBJ1-5, with D maybe TRBD1 (5 bases). Germline V gives CDR1 MNHNS, CDR2 SASEGT. V lost 1 base and J 6 bases, leaving 7 bases between the germline ends. The CDR3 totals 13 residues. The chain's CDR3 is CASSEEGVQPQHF. Here the CDR3 DNA reads TGTGCCAGCAGTGAAGAAGGGGTTCAGCCCCAGCATTTT.

The V call is TRBV18, the J call TRBJ2-5, with D possibly matching TRBD1 (5 bases). The CDR3 is 14 residues long. V lost 6 bases, J lost 4 bases, and 15 bases lay in between. Germline V lookup: CDR1 KGHSH, CDR2 LQKENI. As DNA, the CDR3 is TGTGCCAGCTCCCGTTCAGGGTATGGAGAGACCCAGTACTTC. Encoded protein: CASSRSGYGETQYF.

The chain employs TRBV27 and TRBJ2-7; D ambiguous. CDR1 and CDR2 from the germline V gene are MNHEY and SMNVEV (reference sequence). Trimming pared 2 bases from V and 4 bases from J, leaving 21 bases between. The CDR3 covers 17 residues. The CDR3 coding sequence is TGTGCCAGCAGTTTACTATATCCCGGCAACTATCGGTACGAGCAGTACTTC. It codes for CASSLLYPGNYRYEQYF.

This clone occurred a few times. This chain links TRBV5-5 with TRBJ1-2; no clear D gene. The germline CDR1 and CDR2 sequences are SGHKS and YYEKEE (reference sequence). V was pared by 0 bases and J by 0 bases, with 9 bases between. CDR3 length: 15 amino acids. CDR3 DNA sequence: TGTGCCAGCAGCTTGGGTTTTTCTTCTAACTATGGCTACACCTTC. It translates to CASSLGFSSNYGYTF.

The chain recombines TRBV2 with TRBJ2-7, with a possible D match to TRBD1 (6 bases). From germline, CDR1 is SNHLY and CDR2 FYNNEI. V was clipped by 8 bases and J by 2 bases, with 19 bases between them. The CDR3 is 15 residues long. The CDR3 DNA reads TGTGCCAGCTCCTTGAGGTCACAGGGTGCCTACGAGCAGTACTTC. This sequence encodes CASSLRSQGAYEQYF.

The chain couples TRBV4-1 to TRBJ2-2, with TRBD1 matching over 7 bases. This CDR3 is built from 17 residues. J was trimmed by 3 bases and V by 2 bases; bases with no gene match: 9. Germline lookup yields CDR1 MGHRA and CDR2 YSYEKL. The CDR3: CASSQPTGTDYTGELFF. Written as DNA, the CDR3 is TGCGCCAGCAGCCAACCGACAGGGACAGATTACACCGGGGAGCTGTTTTTT.

This chain joins TRBV5-1 and TRBJ2-1, with 11 bases fitting TRBD2. The germline CDR1 and CDR2 sequences are SGHRS and YFSETQ. After removal of 4 bases from V and 9 bases from J, the junction contained 15 bases not matched to a gene. The CDR3 sequence is 17 residues long. This chain's CDR3 is CASSHTTGTSGLSEQFF. Here the CDR3 DNA reads TGCGCCAGCAGCCACACTACCGGGACTAGCGGATTAAGTGAGCAGTTCTTC.

The chain has TRBV7-9 and TRBJ1-2; no firm D call. The ends were cut back, 5 bases at V and 7 bases at J, with 17 bases in the middle. CDR3 length equals 14 residues. Germline CDR1 reads SEHNR; CDR2 reads FQNEAQ (reference sequence). CDR3 sequence: CASSPGSGLGGYTF. In DNA, the CDR3 is TGTGCCAGCAGCCCTGGTTCGGGTTTGGGTGGCTACACCTTC.

The chain uses TRBV18 and TRBJ2-7; D uncertain. CDR1 is KGHSH, CDR2 LQKENI, per germline. The CDR3 runs to 14 residues. V was pared by 2 bases and J by 2 bases, with 10 bases between. The CDR3 is CASSPGMSPYEQYF. The CDR3 bases are TGTGCCAGCTCACCAGGCATGTCCCCCTACGAGCAGTACTTC.

The V and J genes are TRBV6-5 and TRBJ2-7; D uncertain. The V gene's germline CDR1 is MNHEY and CDR2 SVGAGI. The CDR3 contains 14 residues. V lost 6 bases and J 3 bases, leaving 15 bases between the germline ends. CDR3 protein: CASRKTVAGYEQYF. The CDR3 nucleotides read TGTGCCAGCAGAAAGACCGTAGCAGGCTACGAGCAGTACTTC.